Sequencing of this TCR beta chain was carried out in a study of Tregs in tolerant kidney transplant recipients. The study's findings and limits: Changing PCR primers prevented nucleotide comparison between some patients' samples.

A note on this clone: Its antigen is not identified. One end of the junction does not line up with germline, which may come from a read error. With the read ending 3 residues before the CDR3 end, the germline J gene is used to fill in that end.

Related graft donors supplied nonmyeloablative bone marrow transplants, and mixed chimerism was transient. CDR1 is LGHNA and CDR2 is YNFKEQ in the germline V gene. The CDR3 contains 15 residues. Produced via immunoSEQ multiplex PCR; TCRdb's table is partial and in-frame only. This sample contains about 31,000 clones. This clonotype was obtained from a human patient who received a combined kidney and bone marrow transplant. Some of these T cells may belong to the graft donor. The chain recombines TRBV4-2 with TRBJ2-7, with TRBD2 matching over 8 bases. Sample: CD4+ T cells from blood (PBMCs), taken 24 months after the transplant. CDR3 sequence reads: CASSQETSVGYEQYF. The sequenced CDR3 bases are TGCGCCAGCAGCCAGGAGACTAGCGTCGGCTACGAG.